The source of this TCR beta chain is a study of breast tumors, draining lymph nodes, adjacent tissues. Breast cancer patients provided tissue from their axillary draining lymph nodes. One entry per CDR3 protein results from TCRdb running MiXCR on the multiplex PCR reads. The sample has under 300,000 distinct CDR3 sequences, 30% to 35% seen once; the top ten hold approximately 3.3%. There are a few counts of this clonotype. Its antigen is as yet unknown. One base away lies a much larger clone, so this may be a sequencing read error. Whole-study findings and limits: Tumor repertoires ranked between lymph nodes and nontumor tissue in diversity, with V and J gene preferences.

Trimming pared 5 bases from V and 0 bases from J, leaving 11 bases between. There are 14 residues in the CDR3. Germline assignment: CDR1 LNHDA and CDR2 SQIVND (reference sequence). This receptor was obtained from a female donor with breast cancer. Some clones in this sample may be carry-over from other donors' samples. This rearrangement joins TRBV19 to TRBJ2-7; D not resolved. Source material: axillary lymph node tissue. The DNA of the CDR3 is TGTGCCAGTAGTGCTGGTGAGAGCTCCTACGAGCAGTACTTC. Residues: CASSAGESSYEQYF. Variable domain in full (rest from reference TRBV19 and TRBJ2-7): DGGITQSPKYLFRKEGQNVTLSCEQNLNHDAMYWYRQDPGQGLRLIYYSQIVNDFQKGDIAEGYSVSREKKESFPLTVTSAQKNPTAFYLCASSAGESSYEQYFGPGTRLTVT.